Included here is one TCR beta chain sequence, with context. What it binds is unknown. Samples underwent the assay at deep level. Replicate sorted-subset PCRs were loaded with around 200 ng DNA, 30,000 to 35,000 T cell genomes. Assay: immunoSEQ multiplex PCR; the TCRdb copy retains only in-frame clones and omits some. This table has a few million clones, around 95% appearing once. The data are from a study of shared clonotypes between healthy human individuals. Findings and caveats of the study: A reduction in generation probabilities was seen for non-shared clonotypes relative to those shared by all four donors. An effect of sequencing depth on clonotype sharing among donors was expected.

The CDR3 consists of 14 residues. From germline, CDR1 is MNHEY and CDR2 SVGAGI. Naive CD8 populations comprised CD45RO-negative cells positively selected for CCR7, excluding terminally differentiated effector memory CD45RA+ cells. The chain couples TRBV6-5 to TRBJ2-5; unclear D gene. The assigned J gene may be wrong: the sequence end matches TRBJ2-7 better. Sequenced: naive CD8+ T cells from PBMCs. This clonotype was obtained from a man younger than 30 in good health. Some clones in this sample may be carry-over from other donors' samples. The DNA for the CDR3 is TGTGCCAGCAGCGGCCAAGTGGGCTCCTACGAGCAGTACTTC. This gives the protein CASSGQVGSYEQYF.